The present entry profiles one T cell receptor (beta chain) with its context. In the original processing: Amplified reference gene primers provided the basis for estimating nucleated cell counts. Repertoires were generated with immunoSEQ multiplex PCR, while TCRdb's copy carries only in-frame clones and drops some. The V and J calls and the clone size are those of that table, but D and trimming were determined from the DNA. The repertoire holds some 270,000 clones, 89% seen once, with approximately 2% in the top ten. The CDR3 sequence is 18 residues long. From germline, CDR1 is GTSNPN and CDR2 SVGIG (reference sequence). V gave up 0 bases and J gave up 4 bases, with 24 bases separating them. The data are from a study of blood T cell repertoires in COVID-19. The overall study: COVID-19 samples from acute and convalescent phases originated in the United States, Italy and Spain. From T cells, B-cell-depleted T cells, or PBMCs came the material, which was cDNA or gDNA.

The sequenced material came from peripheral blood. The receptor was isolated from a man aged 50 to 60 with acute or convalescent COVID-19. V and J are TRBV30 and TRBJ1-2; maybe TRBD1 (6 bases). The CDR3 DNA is TGTGCCTGGAGTGTACAGGGTTTTGGGCCGGGGATTGGCTATGGCTACACCTTC. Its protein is CAWSVQGFGPGIGYGYTF.